This TCR beta chain was retrieved from a study of post-analysis software for immune sequencing data. Study-level background: Relapsing-remitting, secondary progressive and progressive-relapsing forms made up the multiple sclerosis disease courses.

As regards this clonotype: The antigen remains unidentified.

The CDR3 covers 15 residues. The germline CDR1 and CDR2 sequences are ENHRY and SYGVKD. Trimming took 2 bases from V and 1 from J; bases not matched to a gene: 3. Researchers reported that TCR beta cDNA libraries carried unique molecular identifiers. MiXCR, applied by TCRdb to the PCR reads, yields one record per CDR3 protein. The table shows about 800,000 distinct CDR3 sequences, with roughly 30% occurring only once. General study results and limits: Comparison of patients with controls showed about 5 TRBV segments more frequent in patients, TRBV5-6, TRBV5-1 and TRBV20-1 among them. The study found significantly lower normalized Chao1 diversity in multiple sclerosis patients than in controls. Strong co-clustering by F measure linked samples that shared a preparation batch.

The sample was blood. The sequence was collected from a girl aged 10-17 years with multiple sclerosis. This chain links TRBV10-3 with TRBJ1-1, with 8 bases fitting TRBD1. CDR3 nucleotide sequence: TGTGCCATCAGTGAGCAGGGGGCTCCGAACACTGAAGCTTTCTTT. Protein product: CAISEQGAPNTEAFF.